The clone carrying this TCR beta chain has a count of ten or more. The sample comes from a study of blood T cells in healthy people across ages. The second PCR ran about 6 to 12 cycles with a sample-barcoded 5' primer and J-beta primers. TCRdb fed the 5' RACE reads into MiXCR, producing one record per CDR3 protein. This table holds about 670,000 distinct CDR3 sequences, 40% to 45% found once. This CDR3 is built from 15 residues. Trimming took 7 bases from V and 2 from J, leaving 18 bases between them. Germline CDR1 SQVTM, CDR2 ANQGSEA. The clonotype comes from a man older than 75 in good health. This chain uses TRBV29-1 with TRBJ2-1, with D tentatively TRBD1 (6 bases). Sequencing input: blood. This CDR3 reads CSGEKGGAAYNEQFF. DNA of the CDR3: TGCAGCGGCGAAAAAGGGGGTGCCGCCTACAATGAGCAGTTCTTC.